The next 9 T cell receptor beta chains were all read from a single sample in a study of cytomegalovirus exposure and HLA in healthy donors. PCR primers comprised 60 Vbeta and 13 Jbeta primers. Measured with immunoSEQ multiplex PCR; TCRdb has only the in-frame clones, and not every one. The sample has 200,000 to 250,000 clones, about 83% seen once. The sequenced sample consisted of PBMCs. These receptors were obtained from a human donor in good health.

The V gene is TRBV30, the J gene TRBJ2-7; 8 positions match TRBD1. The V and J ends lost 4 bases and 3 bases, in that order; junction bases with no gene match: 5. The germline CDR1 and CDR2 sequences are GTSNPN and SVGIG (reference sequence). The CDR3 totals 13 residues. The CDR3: CAWNRGSLYEQYF. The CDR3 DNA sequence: TGTGCCTGGAACAGGGGGTCTCTCTACGAGCAGTACTTC.

CDR3 sequence: CASGGQHSGNTIYF. In DNA form, the CDR3 reads TGTGCCAGTGGGGGACAGCACTCTGGAAACACCATATATTTT. V is TRBV28 and J is TRBJ1-3; 7 bases line up with TRBD1. This CDR3 spans 14 amino acids. Per germline, CDR1 MDHEN and CDR2 SYDVKM. The J segment lost 0 bases and the V segment lost 9 bases, leaving 5 bases of the junction unmatched.

In nucleotides, the CDR3 is TGTGCCAGCACTCTAGGGGGACGTGATGAAAAACTGTTTTTT. Protein sequence: CASTLGGRDEKLFF. The rearrangement links TRBV28 to TRBJ1-4, with TRBD1 as a possible D gene (6 bases). Trimming left V 7 bases short and J 6 bases short, with 15 bases between. The CDR3 is 14 amino acids. Germline values: CDR1 MDHEN, CDR2 SYDVKM.

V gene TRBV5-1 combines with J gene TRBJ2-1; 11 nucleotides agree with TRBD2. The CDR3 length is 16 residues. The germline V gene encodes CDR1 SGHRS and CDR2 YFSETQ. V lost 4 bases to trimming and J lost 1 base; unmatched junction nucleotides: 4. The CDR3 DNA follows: TGCGCCAGCAGCCTCATAGCGGGAGGGTCCTACAATGAGCAGTTCTTC. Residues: CASSLIAGGSYNEQFF.

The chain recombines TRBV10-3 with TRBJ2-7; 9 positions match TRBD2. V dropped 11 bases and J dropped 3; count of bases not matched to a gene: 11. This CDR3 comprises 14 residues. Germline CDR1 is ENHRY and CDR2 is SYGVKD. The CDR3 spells CACGLREGGYEQYF. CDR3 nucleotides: TGTGCCTGTGGCTTGCGGGAGGGCGGCTACGAGCAGTACTTC.

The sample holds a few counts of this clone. The CDR3: CASSSNTDRGLDTQYF. CDR3 in DNA: TGTGCCAGCAGCTCAAACACCGACAGGGGGCTAGATACGCAGTATTTT. This chain uses TRBV7-8 with TRBJ2-3, with 10 bases matching TRBD1. J was trimmed by 5 bases and V by 4 bases; bases with no gene match: 9. Germline CDR1 is SGHVS and CDR2 is FQNEAQ. This CDR3 spans 16 amino acids.

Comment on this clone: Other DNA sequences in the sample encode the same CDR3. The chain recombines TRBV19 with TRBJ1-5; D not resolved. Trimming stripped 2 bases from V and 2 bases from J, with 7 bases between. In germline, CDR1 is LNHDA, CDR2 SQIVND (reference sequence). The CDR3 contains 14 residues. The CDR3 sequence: CASSIRRGNQPQHF. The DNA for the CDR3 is TGTGCCAGTAGTATAAGACGGGGCAATCAGCCCCAGCATTTT.

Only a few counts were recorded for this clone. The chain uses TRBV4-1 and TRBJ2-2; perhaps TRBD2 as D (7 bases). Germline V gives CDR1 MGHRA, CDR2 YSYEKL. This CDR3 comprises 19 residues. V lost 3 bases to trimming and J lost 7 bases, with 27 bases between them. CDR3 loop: CASSQNAARGRAHIGELFF. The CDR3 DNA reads TGCGCCAGCAGCCAGAACGCCGCGAGGGGGAGGGCCCATATCGGGGAGCTGTTTTTT.

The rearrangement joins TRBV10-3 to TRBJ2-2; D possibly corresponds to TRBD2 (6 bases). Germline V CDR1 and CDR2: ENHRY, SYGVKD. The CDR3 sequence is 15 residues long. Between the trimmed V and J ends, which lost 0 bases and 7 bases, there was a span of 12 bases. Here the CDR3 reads CAISESVLAGGELFF. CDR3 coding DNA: TGTGCCATCAGTGAGTCAGTACTAGCCGGCGGGGAGCTGTTTTTT.